This T cell receptor beta chain was obtained from a study of T cells in Graves' hyperthyroidism and ophthalmopathy. J gave up 0 bases and V 5 bases, and 7 bases lay outside the gene matches. The CDR3 spans 15 residues. Germline assignment: CDR1 DFQATT and CDR2 SNEGSKA (reference sequence). The investigators amplified TCR beta CDR3 regions from RNA transcripts. TCR CDR3 underwent first-round RT-PCR with the HTBI primer set. TCRdb processed the multiplex PCR reads anew with MiXCR; each CDR3 protein has one entry. This sample yields around 35,000 distinct CDR3 sequences, of which around 52% are seen a single time; 25% belongs to the top ten.

Sequences were obtained from blood. This chain connects TRBV20-1 to TRBJ2-3; 8 nucleotides align to TRBD2. The TCR sequence derives from a woman in her 40s with Graves' ophthalmopathy. The CDR3 sequence is CSAAHSGESTDTQYF. The CDR3 DNA reads as TGCAGTGCTGCGCATAGCGGGGAGAGCACAGATACGCAGTATTTT.